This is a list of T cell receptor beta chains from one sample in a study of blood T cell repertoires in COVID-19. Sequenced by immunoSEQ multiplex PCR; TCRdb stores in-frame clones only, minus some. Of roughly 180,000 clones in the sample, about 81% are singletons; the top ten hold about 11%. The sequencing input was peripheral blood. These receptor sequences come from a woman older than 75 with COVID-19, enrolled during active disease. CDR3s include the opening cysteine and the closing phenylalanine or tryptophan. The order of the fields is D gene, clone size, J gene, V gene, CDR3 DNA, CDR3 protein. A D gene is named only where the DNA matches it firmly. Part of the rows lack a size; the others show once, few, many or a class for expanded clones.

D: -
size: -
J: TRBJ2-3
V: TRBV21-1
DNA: TGTGCCAGCAGACTTTTCACAGATACGCAGTATTTT
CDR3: CASRLFTDTQYF

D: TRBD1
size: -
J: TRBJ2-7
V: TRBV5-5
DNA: TGTGCCAGCAGCTTGGGACAGGGATCGGGGGAGCAGTACTTC
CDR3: CASSLGQGSGEQYF

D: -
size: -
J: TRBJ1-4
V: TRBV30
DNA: TGTGCCTTCGCAGGTTCGAGATATGAAAAACTGTTTTTT
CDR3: CAFAGSRYEKLFF

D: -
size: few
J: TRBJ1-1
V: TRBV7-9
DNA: TGTGCCAGCAGCTTAACCCCTGGTCGGGGGAACACTGAAGCTTTCTTT
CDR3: CASSLTPGRGNTEAFF

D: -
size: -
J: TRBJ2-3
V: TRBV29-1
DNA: TGCAGCTCGAGTTCCGGACAAAACACAGATACGCAGTATTTT
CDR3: CSSSSGQNTDTQYF

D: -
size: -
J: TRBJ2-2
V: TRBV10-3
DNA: TGTGCCATCAGTGGGGCGGGCGCGAACACCGGGGAGCTGTTTTTT
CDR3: CAISGAGANTGELFF

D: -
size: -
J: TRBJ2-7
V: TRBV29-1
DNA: TGCAGCGTTGAACTCGGGACAAGGGCCCCCTACGAGCAGTACTTC
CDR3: CSVELGTRAPYEQYF

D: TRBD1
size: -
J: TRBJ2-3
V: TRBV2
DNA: TGTGCCAGCAGTCCCGACAGGGGGGCGGTAGATACGCAGTATTTT
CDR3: CASSPDRGAVDTQYF

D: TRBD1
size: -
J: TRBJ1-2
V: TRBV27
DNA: TGTGCCAGCAGTTTATCGTCGCGGGACAGGCTCTATGGCTACACCTTC
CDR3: CASSLSSRDRLYGYTF

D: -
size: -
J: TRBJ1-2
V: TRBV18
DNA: TGTGCCAGCTCACCCCAGCGGGGGGGTGCTAACTATGGCTACACCTTC
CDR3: CASSPQRGGANYGYTF

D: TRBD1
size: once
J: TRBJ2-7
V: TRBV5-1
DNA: TGCGCCAGCAGCCTGACAGGGTTCCACGAGCAGTACTTC
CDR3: CASSLTGFHEQYF

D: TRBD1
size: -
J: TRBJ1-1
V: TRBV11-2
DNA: TGTGCCAGCAGGACCGGGACAGGGAACACTGAAGCTTTCTTT
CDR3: CASRTGTGNTEAFF

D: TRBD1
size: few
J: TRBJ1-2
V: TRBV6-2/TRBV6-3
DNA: TGTGCCAGCAGTTACGGGCAGGGGGACTATGGCTACACCTTC
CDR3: CASSYGQGDYGYTF

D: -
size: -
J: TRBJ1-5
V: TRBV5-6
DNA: TGTGCCAGCAGCTTGGCCAGGCAGGGTGATTCGGGCAATCAGCCCCAGCATTTT
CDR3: CASSLARQGDSGNQPQHF

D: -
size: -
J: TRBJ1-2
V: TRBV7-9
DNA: TGTGCCAGCAGCTTAGATTCCGCGGTTAACACCTTC
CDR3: CASSLDSAVNTF

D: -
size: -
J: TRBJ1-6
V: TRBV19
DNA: TGTGCCAGTAGTATAGGCCCGGGGATAGACTCACCCCTCCACTTT
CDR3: CASSIGPGIDSPLHF

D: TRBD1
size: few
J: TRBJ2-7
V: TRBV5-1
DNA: TGCGCCAGCAGCTTTGGGACAGGCCCTTCCTACGAGCAGTACTTC
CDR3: CASSFGTGPSYEQYF

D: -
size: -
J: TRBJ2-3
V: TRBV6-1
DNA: TGTGCCAGCAGTTCGAAACTAGATACGCAGTATTTT
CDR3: CASSSKLDTQYF

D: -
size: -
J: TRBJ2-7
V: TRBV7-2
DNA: TGTGCCAGCAGCTTAGCGAGTACAGGGCAGTTCTCCTACGAGCAGTACTTC
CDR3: CASSLASTGQFSYEQYF

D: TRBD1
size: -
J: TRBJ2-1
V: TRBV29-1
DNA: TGCAGCGTTCACGGGACAGGGGGGATTTTTGAGCAGTTCTTC
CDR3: CSVHGTGGIFEQFF

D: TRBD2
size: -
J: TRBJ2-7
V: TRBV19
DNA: TGTGCCAGTAGTATAGGGGTTAGCGGGGCCTCCTACGAGCAGTACTTC
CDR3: CASSIGVSGASYEQYF

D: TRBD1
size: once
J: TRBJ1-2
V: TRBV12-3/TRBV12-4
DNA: TGTGCCAGCATTACCGGGACAGCAAAAGGCTACACCTTC
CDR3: CASITGTAKGYTF

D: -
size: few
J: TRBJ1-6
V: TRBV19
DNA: TGTGCCAGTAGGGGTTATGGGCAGGCCGGCTCCTCCTATAATTCACCCCTCCACTTT
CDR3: CASRGYGQAGSSYNSPLHF

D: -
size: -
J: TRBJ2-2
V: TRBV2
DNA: TGTGCCAGCAGTGAAACAAATGGCGGGGAGCTGTTTTTT
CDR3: CASSETNGGELFF

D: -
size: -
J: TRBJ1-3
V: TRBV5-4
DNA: TGTGCCAGCAGCTTGGACAGCTCTGGAAACACCATATATTTT
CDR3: CASSLDSSGNTIYF

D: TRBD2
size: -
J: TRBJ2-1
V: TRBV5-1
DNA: TGCGCCAGCAGCTTGGATACGGGAGGGGTTAATGAGCAGTTCTTC
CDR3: CASSLDTGGVNEQFF

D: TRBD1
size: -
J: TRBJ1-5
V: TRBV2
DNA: TGTGCCAGCATAGGGACAGGGATAGGGCCCCAGCATTTT
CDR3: CASIGTGIGPQHF

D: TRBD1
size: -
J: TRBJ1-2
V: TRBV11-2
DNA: TGTGCCAGCGGCCCCCCGACAGGGGGCTCATATGGCTACACCTTC
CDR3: CASGPPTGGSYGYTF

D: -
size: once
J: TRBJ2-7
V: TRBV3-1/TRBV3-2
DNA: TGTGCCAGCAGCCAAGCCGGGAGAACGTACGAGCAGTACTTC
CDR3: CASSQAGRTYEQYF

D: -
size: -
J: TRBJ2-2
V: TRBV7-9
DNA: TGTGCCAGCAGCTTACCGTTCACCGGGGAGCTGTTTTTT
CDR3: CASSLPFTGELFF

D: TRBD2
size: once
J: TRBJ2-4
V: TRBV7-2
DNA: TGTGCCAGCAGCCTTTGGGGGGGGAGTGTGTCCAAAAACATTCAGTACTTC
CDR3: CASSLWGGSVSKNIQYF

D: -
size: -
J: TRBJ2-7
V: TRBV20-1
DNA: TGCAGTGCTAGTGCCCCGGGCTACGAGCAGTACTTC
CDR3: CSASAPGYEQYF

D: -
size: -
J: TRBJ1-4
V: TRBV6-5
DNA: TGTGCCAGCAGCCGAACTAATGAAAAACTGTTTTTT
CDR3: CASSRTNEKLFF

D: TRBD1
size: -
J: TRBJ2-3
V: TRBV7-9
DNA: TGTGCCAGCAGCTCCCAGGGACAGGCGGGCGCAGATACGCAGTATTTT
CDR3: CASSSQGQAGADTQYF

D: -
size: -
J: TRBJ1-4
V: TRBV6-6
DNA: TGTGCCAGCAGTCTGACCCGACAGGCATATAATGAAAAACTGTTTTTT
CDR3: CASSLTRQAYNEKLFF

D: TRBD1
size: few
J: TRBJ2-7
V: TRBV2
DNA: TGTGCCAGCTTGACAGGGTACAGCTACGAGCAGTACTTC
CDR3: CASLTGYSYEQYF

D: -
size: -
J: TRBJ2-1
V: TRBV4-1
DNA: TGCGCCAGCAGCCTCAATCACGCGGGCGTCTACAATGAGCAGTTCTTC
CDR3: CASSLNHAGVYNEQFF

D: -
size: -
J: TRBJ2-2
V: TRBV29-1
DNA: TGCAGCGTTGAAGATCCTATTCGGAACACCGGGGAGCTGTTTTTT
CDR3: CSVEDPIRNTGELFF

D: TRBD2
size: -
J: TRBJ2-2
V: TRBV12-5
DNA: TGTGCTAGTGGCCTTAGCGGGACGCCTCGACGGGAGCTGTTTTTT
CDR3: CASGLSGTPRRELFF

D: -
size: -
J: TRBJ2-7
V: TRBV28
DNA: TGTGCCAGCAGTTCTCCCGGGACAATCTACGAGCAGTACTTC
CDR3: CASSSPGTIYEQYF

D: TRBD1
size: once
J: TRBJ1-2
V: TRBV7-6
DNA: TGTGCCAGCAGCCCAGCCCCACAGGGGAACGACTATGGCTACACCTTC
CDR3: CASSPAPQGNDYGYTF

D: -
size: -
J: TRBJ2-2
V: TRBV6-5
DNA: TGTGCCAGCTTGGGGACACGAAACACCGGGGAGCTGTTTTTT
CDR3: CASLGTRNTGELFF

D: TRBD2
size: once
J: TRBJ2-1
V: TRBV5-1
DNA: TGCGCCAGCAGCTCACGGACTAGCCTACCGAATGAGCAGTTCTTC
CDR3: CASSSRTSLPNEQFF

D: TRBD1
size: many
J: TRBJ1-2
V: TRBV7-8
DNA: TGTGCCAGCAGCTTAGCGTTGGGACAGGGGGCAATTCGGGGCTACACCTTC
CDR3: CASSLALGQGAIRGYTF

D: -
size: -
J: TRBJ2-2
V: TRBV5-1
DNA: TGCGCCAGCAGCTTCGGGCAGGGGATCAACACCGGGGAGCTGTTTTTT
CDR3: CASSFGQGINTGELFF

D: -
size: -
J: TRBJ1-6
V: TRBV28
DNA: TGTGCCAGCAGCCCCACCCCGGGGATGAGTTCACCCCTCCACTTT
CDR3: CASSPTPGMSSPLHF

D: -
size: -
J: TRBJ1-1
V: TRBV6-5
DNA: TGTGCCAGCAGGAGAAACACTGAAGCTTTCTTT
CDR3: CASRRNTEAFF

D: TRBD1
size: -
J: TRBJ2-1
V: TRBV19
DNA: TGTGCCAGTAGTAACAGGGGGACGGGAAATGAGCAGTTCTTC
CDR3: CASSNRGTGNEQFF

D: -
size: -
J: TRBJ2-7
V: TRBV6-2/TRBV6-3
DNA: TGTGCCAGCAGTTACTCAAATATTGACAGGCGCTCCTACGAGCAGTACTTC
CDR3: CASSYSNIDRRSYEQYF